The rows below give T cell receptor beta chains drawn from one sample of a study of blood T cell repertoires in COVID-19. TCRdb's copy holds only in-frame clones and misses some; the assay was immunoSEQ multiplex PCR. The sample includes 200,000 to 250,000 clones, around nine tenths of them seen just once. Material: peripheral blood. These receptor sequences come from a man aged 60 to 75 who had recovered from COVID-19. Both conserved end residues are part of each CDR3. The order of the fields is J gene, CDR3 length, V gene, clone size, D gene, CDR3 protein, CDR3 DNA. D genes are given only for firm matches. The size of a clone is reported for some rows only, either as once, few or many, or as a class for expanded clones.

J gene: TRBJ2-1; CDR3 length: 15; V gene: TRBV5-1; clone size: NA; D gene: TRBD2; CDR3 protein: CASSRLAGAQDEQFF; CDR3 DNA: TGCGCCAGCAGCCGACTAGCGGGGGCGCAAGATGAGCAGTTCTTC
J gene: TRBJ1-1; CDR3 length: 13; V gene: TRBV12-3/TRBV12-4; clone size: NA; D gene: NA; CDR3 protein: CASSSSVNTEAFF; CDR3 DNA: TGTGCCAGCAGTTCTTCAGTGAACACTGAAGCTTTCTTT
J gene: TRBJ2-7; CDR3 length: 15; V gene: TRBV7-6; clone size: NA; D gene: NA; CDR3 protein: CASSLLSGTTYEQYF; CDR3 DNA: TGTGCCAGCAGCTTATTGAGCGGGACAACTTACGAGCAGTACTTC
J gene: TRBJ2-5; CDR3 length: 14; V gene: TRBV5-6; clone size: NA; D gene: NA; CDR3 protein: CASSGAGVWETQYF; CDR3 DNA: TGTGCCAGCAGCGGAGCAGGGGTTTGGGAGACCCAGTACTTC
J gene: TRBJ2-1; CDR3 length: 16; V gene: TRBV10-3; clone size: NA; D gene: TRBD1; CDR3 protein: CAISDKTSTGVNEQFF; CDR3 DNA: TGTGCCATCAGTGATAAGACTTCGACAGGGGTCAATGAGCAGTTCTTC
J gene: TRBJ2-7; CDR3 length: 15; V gene: TRBV3-1/TRBV3-2; clone size: once; D gene: TRBD1; CDR3 protein: CASSPRDRGAYEQYF; CDR3 DNA: TGTGCCAGCAGCCCCCGGGACAGGGGGGCCTACGAGCAGTACTTC
J gene: TRBJ2-1; CDR3 length: 15; V gene: TRBV6-4; clone size: NA; D gene: NA; CDR3 protein: CASTYPGFRDNEQFF; CDR3 DNA: TGTGCCAGCACATATCCAGGGTTCCGCGACAATGAGCAGTTCTTC
J gene: TRBJ2-5; CDR3 length: 14; V gene: TRBV7-3; clone size: NA; D gene: TRBD2; CDR3 protein: CASSSWGGKETQYF; CDR3 DNA: TGTGCCAGCAGCTCATGGGGGGGAAAAGAGACCCAGTACTTC
J gene: TRBJ2-7; CDR3 length: 19; V gene: TRBV6-1; clone size: NA; D gene: TRBD2; CDR3 protein: CASSEALKGLAGGTYEQYF; CDR3 DNA: TGTGCCAGCAGTGAAGCGCTCAAGGGACTAGCGGGGGGAACCTACGAGCAGTACTTC
J gene: TRBJ2-7; CDR3 length: 13; V gene: TRBV21-1; clone size: once; D gene: NA; CDR3 protein: CASSNAGCDEQYF; CDR3 DNA: TGTGCCAGCAGCAATGCGGGTTGCGACGAGCAGTACTTC
J gene: TRBJ1-5; CDR3 length: 13; V gene: TRBV28; clone size: NA; D gene: NA; CDR3 protein: CASARWRNQPQHF; CDR3 DNA: TGTGCCAGCGCCCGATGGCGCAATCAGCCCCAGCATTTT
J gene: TRBJ2-1; CDR3 length: 15; V gene: TRBV3-1/TRBV3-2; clone size: once; D gene: NA; CDR3 protein: CASSREAASHNEQFF; CDR3 DNA: TGTGCCAGCAGCCGCGAGGCGGCGAGTCACAATGAGCAGTTCTTC
J gene: TRBJ2-5; CDR3 length: 16; V gene: TRBV3-1/TRBV3-2; clone size: NA; D gene: NA; CDR3 protein: CASSISSRASQETQYF; CDR3 DNA: TGTGCCAGCAGCATCTCATCCAGGGCCAGCCAAGAGACCCAGTACTTC
J gene: TRBJ2-5; CDR3 length: 13; V gene: TRBV6-4; clone size: NA; D gene: NA; CDR3 protein: CASSVQRGETQYF; CDR3 DNA: TGTGCCAGCAGTGTCCAACGAGGAGAGACCCAGTACTTC
J gene: TRBJ2-7; CDR3 length: 15; V gene: TRBV6-6; clone size: NA; D gene: TRBD2; CDR3 protein: CASRLGLAPSYEQYF; CDR3 DNA: TGTGCCAGCAGATTAGGACTAGCCCCCTCCTACGAGCAGTACTTC
J gene: TRBJ1-1; CDR3 length: 15; V gene: TRBV18; clone size: NA; D gene: NA; CDR3 protein: CASSPPGLPDTEAFF; CDR3 DNA: TGTGCCAGCTCACCACCCGGACTTCCAGACACTGAAGCTTTCTTT
J gene: TRBJ2-7; CDR3 length: 19; V gene: TRBV27; clone size: NA; D gene: TRBD2; CDR3 protein: CASSPFGGAIPSGRNEQYF; CDR3 DNA: TGTGCCAGCAGTCCATTCGGCGGGGCGATTCCTAGCGGGAGAAACGAGCAGTACTTC
J gene: TRBJ2-2; CDR3 length: 15; V gene: TRBV24-1; clone size: NA; D gene: TRBD2; CDR3 protein: CATSEASGFTGELFF; CDR3 DNA: TGTGCCACCAGTGAGGCTAGCGGATTCACCGGGGAGCTGTTTTTT
J gene: TRBJ1-4; CDR3 length: 16; V gene: TRBV27; clone size: NA; D gene: TRBD1; CDR3 protein: CASSTLETGKNEKLFF; CDR3 DNA: TGTGCCAGCAGTACTCTAGAGACAGGGAAAAATGAAAAACTGTTTTTT
J gene: TRBJ2-7; CDR3 length: 12; V gene: TRBV5-4; clone size: NA; D gene: TRBD2; CDR3 protein: CASSFREGEQYF; CDR3 DNA: TGTGCCAGCAGCTTCCGGGAGGGCGAGCAGTACTTC
J gene: TRBJ2-6; CDR3 length: 17; V gene: TRBV7-3; clone size: many; D gene: TRBD2; CDR3 protein: CASSPREGLSGANVLTF; CDR3 DNA: TGTGCCAGCAGCCCTCGGGAGGGCCTCTCTGGGGCCAACGTCCTGACTTTC
J gene: TRBJ2-5; CDR3 length: 14; V gene: TRBV9; clone size: NA; D gene: TRBD2; CDR3 protein: CASSVASGEETQYF; CDR3 DNA: TGTGCCAGCAGCGTTGCTAGCGGAGAAGAGACCCAGTACTTC
J gene: TRBJ1-1; CDR3 length: 15; V gene: TRBV18; clone size: NA; D gene: NA; CDR3 protein: CASSPPSGKNTEAFF; CDR3 DNA: TGTGCCAGCTCACCACCATCAGGGAAGAACACTGAAGCTTTCTTT
J gene: TRBJ2-7; CDR3 length: 15; V gene: TRBV5-5; clone size: once; D gene: TRBD2; CDR3 protein: CASSLWAGGTYEQYF; CDR3 DNA: TGTGCCAGCAGCTTGTGGGCGGGAGGGACCTACGAGCAGTACTTC
J gene: TRBJ1-5; CDR3 length: 13; V gene: TRBV2; clone size: NA; D gene: TRBD1; CDR3 protein: CASSYTGDQPQHF; CDR3 DNA: TGTGCCAGCAGTTACACAGGGGATCAGCCCCAGCATTTT
J gene: TRBJ2-7; CDR3 length: 16; V gene: TRBV12-5; clone size: once; D gene: TRBD1; CDR3 protein: CASGFPTGTVSYEQYF; CDR3 DNA: TGTGCTAGTGGTTTCCCGACCGGGACAGTCTCCTACGAGCAGTACTTC
J gene: TRBJ2-2; CDR3 length: 15; V gene: TRBV29-1; clone size: NA; D gene: TRBD1; CDR3 protein: CSVGTGGIGTGELFF; CDR3 DNA: TGCAGCGTAGGGACAGGGGGCATCGGAACCGGGGAGCTGTTTTTT
J gene: TRBJ2-1; CDR3 length: 16; V gene: TRBV5-4; clone size: NA; D gene: NA; CDR3 protein: CASSLEQGSSYNEQFF; CDR3 DNA: TGTGCCAGCAGCTTGGAGCAGGGGAGCTCCTACAATGAGCAGTTCTTC
J gene: TRBJ1-5; CDR3 length: 14; V gene: TRBV28; clone size: NA; D gene: NA; CDR3 protein: CASRLTGKNQPQHF; CDR3 DNA: TGTGCCAGCAGGCTTACAGGGAAAAATCAGCCCCAGCATTTT
J gene: TRBJ1-6; CDR3 length: 18; V gene: TRBV15; clone size: NA; D gene: TRBD1; CDR3 protein: CATSRTLTTGGIGSPLHF; CDR3 DNA: TGTGCCACCAGCCGGACCCTCACGACAGGGGGCATCGGTTCACCCCTCCACTTT
J gene: TRBJ2-1; CDR3 length: 16; V gene: TRBV3-1/TRBV3-2; clone size: NA; D gene: NA; CDR3 protein: CASSQGGASSYNEQFF; CDR3 DNA: TGTGCCAGCAGCCAAGGGGGCGCTTCCTCCTACAATGAGCAGTTCTTC
J gene: TRBJ2-2; CDR3 length: 14; V gene: TRBV27; clone size: once; D gene: NA; CDR3 protein: CASSSREVPGELFF; CDR3 DNA: TGTGCCAGCAGTAGTAGGGAGGTTCCCGGGGAGCTGTTTTTT
J gene: TRBJ1-1; CDR3 length: 14; V gene: TRBV6-6; clone size: once; D gene: TRBD1; CDR3 protein: CASKTDRDRVDAFF; CDR3 DNA: TGTGCCAGCAAAACCGACCGGGACAGGGTAGACGCTTTCTTT
J gene: TRBJ1-2; CDR3 length: 16; V gene: TRBV30; clone size: NA; D gene: NA; CDR3 protein: CAWRRAGAPLNYGYTF; CDR3 DNA: TGTGCCTGGAGGAGGGCAGGCGCCCCCCTCAACTATGGCTACACCTTC
J gene: TRBJ1-3; CDR3 length: 16; V gene: TRBV19; clone size: NA; D gene: TRBD1; CDR3 protein: CASSFLGDSSGNTIYF; CDR3 DNA: TGTGCCAGTAGTTTCCTCGGGGACAGCTCTGGAAACACCATATATTTT
J gene: TRBJ2-3; CDR3 length: 21; V gene: TRBV19; clone size: NA; D gene: TRBD1; CDR3 protein: CASSPAGTGGFRGPSTDTQYF; CDR3 DNA: TGTGCCAGTAGTCCCGCCGGGACAGGGGGTTTTAGGGGGCCGAGCACAGATACGCAGTATTTT